The 19 T cell receptor beta chains presented below share a single source sample, sequenced in a study of OX40 agonist ivuxolimab in advanced cancers. Sequenced by immunoSEQ multiplex PCR; TCRdb stores in-frame clones only, minus some. The sample lists about 40,000 clones, roughly 91% occurring once. Sample: CD4+ or CD8+ T cells sorted from blood, taken in a trial of the OX40 agonist ivuxolimab. These receptors all stem from an adult with an advanced solid tumor such as melanoma, head and neck, liver or kidney cancer.

The J gene is TRBJ2-7, the V gene TRBV18, with unresolved D. The V end lost 0 bases, the J end lost 6 bases, and 9 bases lay between the germline ends. Germline lookup yields CDR1 KGHSH and CDR2 LQKENI. The CDR3 runs to 13 residues. The CDR3 DNA is TGTGCCAGCTCACCACCCCCCCCCGCCGAGCAGTACTTC. Protein sequence: CASSPPPPAEQYF.

CDR3 region: CASKETGVGTDTQYF. The CDR3 nucleotides are TGTGCCAGCAAAGAGACGGGGGTGGGCACAGATACGCAGTATTTT. This rearrangement joins TRBV2 to TRBJ2-3; D might be TRBD2 (6 bases). The germline CDR1 and CDR2 sequences are SNHLY and FYNNEI. Between the trimmed V and J ends, which lost 7 bases and 1 base, there was a span of 15 bases. CDR3 size: 15 residues.

V is TRBV9 and J is TRBJ2-3; tentative D call: TRBD2 (7 bases). The CDR3 consists of 17 residues. Between the trimmed V and J ends, which lost 1 base and 2 bases, there was a span of 17 bases. The germline CDR1 and CDR2 sequences are SGDLS and YYNGEE. The DNA for the CDR3 is TGTGCCAGCAGCGTATACGGAGGGGGGGACATCACAGATACGCAGTATTTT. It translates to CASSVYGGGDITDTQYF.

The chain employs TRBV2 and TRBJ1-2, with D uncertain. The germline V gene has CDR1 SNHLY and CDR2 FYNNEI. V gave up 3 bases and J gave up 9 bases, with 8 bases separating them. The CDR3 is made up of 11 amino acids. For the CDR3, the DNA is TGTGCCAGCAGTGACGGCAGAAGCTACACCTTC. This encodes CASSDGRSYTF. Full variable domain (remainder filled in from reference TRBV2 and TRBJ1-2): EPEVTQTPSHQVTQMGQEVILRCVPISNHLYFYWYRQILGQKVEFLVSFYNNEISEKSEIFDDQFSVERPDGSNFTLKIRSTKLEDSAMYFCASSDGRSYTFGSGTRLTVV.

This clone was detected only once. The CDR3 coding sequence is TGTGCCAGCAGTGAGAACAGCGGGGTCGGGGATACGCAGTATTTT. It encodes CASSENSGVGDTQYF. V usage is TRBV6-1 and J usage is TRBJ2-3, with 7 bases that match TRBD2. Germline V lookup: CDR1 MNHNS, CDR2 SASEGT. The CDR3 runs 15 residues. V was clipped by 3 bases and J by 6 bases; unmatched bases: 9.

V usage is TRBV5-1 and J usage is TRBJ1-1, with a possible D match to TRBD1 (5 bases). Trimming left V 0 bases short and J 1 base short, with 13 bases between. The CDR3 has 16 amino acids. Germline lookup yields CDR1 SGHRS and CDR2 YFSETQ. The CDR3 loop is CASSLEGTRGNTEAFF. CDR3 in DNA: TGCGCCAGCAGCTTGGAAGGGACCCGGGGGAACACTGAAGCTTTCTTT.

The gene calls are TRBV9 and TRBJ2-7, with 8 bases that match TRBD2. There are 16 residues in the CDR3. Unmatched junction bases numbered 8, after V lost 0 bases and J lost 3 bases. Per germline, CDR1 SGDLS and CDR2 YYNGEE. The DNA for the CDR3 is TGTGCCAGCAGCGTAGGGGCGGGGGGATCAAACTACGAGCAGTACTTC. This codes for CASSVGAGGSNYEQYF.

V is TRBV9 and J is TRBJ1-1, with TRBD1 as a possible D gene (6 bases). The germline V gene encodes CDR1 SGDLS and CDR2 YYNGEE. The germline V and J ends were trimmed by 4 bases and 3 bases, with 19 bases remaining between them. This CDR3 spans 16 amino acids. DNA for the CDR3: TGTGCCAGCAGCAGGGGGGCAACAGTTAAGGACACTGAAGCTTTCTTT. It codes for CASSRGATVKDTEAFF.

The chain carries TRBV29-1 and TRBJ2-3; D perhaps matches TRBD1 (5 bases). Per germline, CDR1 SQVTM and CDR2 ANQGSEA. Trimming cost V 4 bases and J 0 bases, with 14 bases left between them. CDR3 size: 15 residues. CDR3 bases: TGCAGCGTTGTTGGGGCGGCCCCTAGCACAGATACGCAGTATTTT. Amino acid sequence: CSVVGAAPSTDTQYF.

CDR3 residues: CASSGALNTEAFF. The CDR3, as DNA: TGTGCCAGCAGCGGGGCCCTGAACACTGAAGCTTTCTTT. The chain links TRBV5-4 to TRBJ1-1, with TRBD1 as a possible D gene (5 bases). Germline loops: CDR1 SGHNT, CDR2 YYREEE (reference sequence). The length of the CDR3 is 13 residues. The V end lost 4 bases, the J end lost 0 bases, and 7 bases lay between the germline ends.

This clone was recorded a few times. V usage is TRBV10-1 and J usage is TRBJ1-5; D is unclear. Germline V CDR1 and CDR2: WNHNN, SYGVQD (reference sequence). This CDR3 contains 15 residues. The germline V and J ends were trimmed by 11 bases and 5 bases, with 22 bases remaining between them. CDR3 in DNA: TGCGCCCCGCCGGGGATGGAGAGGACCGATCAGCCCCAGCATTTT. Translated, it gives CAPPGMERTDQPQHF.

The gene calls are TRBV5-4 and TRBJ2-1, with D perhaps TRBD2 (7 bases). V lost 4 bases, J lost 6 bases, and 23 bases lay in between. The CDR3 has 17 amino acids. Germline CDR1 SGHNT, CDR2 YYREEE (reference sequence). The DNA of the CDR3 is TGTGCCAGCAGCCAGACCTCTAGTGGGGGGGCCCCCAATGAGCAGTTCTTC. Its translation: CASSQTSSGGAPNEQFF.

The chain uses TRBV4-1 and TRBJ1-1; no clear D. Germline V gives CDR1 MGHRA, CDR2 YSYEKL. V lost 0 bases, J lost 11 bases, and 13 bases lay in between. This CDR3 comprises 13 residues. The CDR3 region is CASSQDLALGAFF. The CDR3 DNA sequence: TGCGCCAGCAGCCAAGATCTAGCACTGGGGGCTTTCTTT.

The chain carries TRBV7-9 and TRBJ2-3, with D uncertain. Between the trimmed V and J ends, which lost 1 base and 6 bases, there was a span of 11 bases. The germline CDR1 and CDR2 sequences are SEHNR and FQNEAQ (reference sequence). The length of the CDR3 is 14 residues. In DNA, the CDR3 is TGTGCCAGCAGCTTAGGGTCGCGAGAGGATACGCAGTATTTT. It codes for CASSLGSREDTQYF.

The chain links TRBV21-1 to TRBJ1-5; TRBD1 is the table's D call, not checked against the DNA. TRBV21-1 is a documented pseudogene. This CDR3 comprises 16 residues. The CDR3 here is CASSKEGTGGNQPQHF. The CDR3 DNA reads as TGTGCCAGCAGCAAAGAGGGGACAGGAGGCAATCAGCCCCAGCATTTT.

The rearrangement joins TRBV2 to TRBJ2-2; the D is unclear. Germline lookup yields CDR1 SNHLY and CDR2 FYNNEI. The V gene lost 6 bases and the J gene lost 3 bases, with 14 bases spanning the gap. This CDR3 has 15 amino acids. For the CDR3, the DNA is TGTGCCAGCAGATTTCGGGTTGCGGACACCGGGGAGCTGTTTTTT. Translation gives CASRFRVADTGELFF.

V and J are TRBV11-2 and TRBJ2-2; TRBD1 or TRBD2 may be the D gene (6 bases each). The ends were cut back, 2 bases at V and 3 bases at J, with 10 bases in the middle. The V gene's germline CDR1 is SGHAT and CDR2 FQNNGV. This CDR3 region has 15 residues. CDR3 DNA sequence: TGTGCCAGCAGCTTAATGGAGGGGGACACCGGGGAGCTGTTTTTT. The encoded protein is CASSLMEGDTGELFF. The complete variable domain, with remaining parts taken from reference TRBV11-2 and TRBJ2-2, reads EAGVAQSPRYKIIEKRQSVAFWCNPISGHATLYWYQQILGQGPKLLIQFQNNGVVDDSQLPKDRFSAERLKGVDSTLKIQPAKLEDSAVYLCASSLMEGDTGELFFGEGSRLTVL.

The gene calls are TRBV7-3 and TRBJ1-4; D is unclear. CDR3 length equals 14 residues. V gave up 5 bases and J gave up 8 bases, with 15 bases separating them. The germline V gene encodes CDR1 SGHTA and CDR2 FQGTGA. This CDR3 reads CASSLRWVREKLFF. The CDR3 DNA is TGTGCCAGCAGCCTCAGATGGGTTAGGGAAAAACTGTTTTTT.

The genes are TRBV11-1 and TRBJ1-2; a weak D match, TRBD1 (6 bases). The V end lost 4 bases, the J end lost 1 base, and 7 bases lay between the germline ends. Germline lookup yields CDR1 SGHAT and CDR2 FQDESV (reference sequence). The CDR3 contains 13 residues. The CDR3 reads CASSSDSNYGYTF. The CDR3 nucleotides read TGTGCCAGCAGCTCGGACAGTAACTATGGCTACACCTTC.